The 19 T cell receptor beta chains below all came from one sample that was sequenced in a study of sequential checkpoint blockade in melanoma. Data came from immunoSEQ multiplex PCR; TCRdb stores just in-frame clones and leaves some out. The table has roughly 20,000 clones, roughly 30% seen once. The treatment here: randomized to nivolumab then ipilimumab (arm A) or the reverse (arm B). This specimen consisted of tumor tissue (inferred from file names), obtained from a patient given nivolumab and ipilimumab in sequence. The receptors derive from a human donor with melanoma.

V is TRBV28 and J is TRBJ2-7; possible D gene TRBD1, 5 bases. V lost 6 bases and J lost 3, with 12 bases in between. Germline CDR1 reads MDHEN; CDR2 reads SYDVKM. CDR3 size: 13 residues. The CDR3 DNA sequence: TGTGCCAGCAGCCAGGGTGAGCTCTACGAGCAGTACTTC. This codes for CASSQGELYEQYF.

This chain joins TRBV11-3 and TRBJ2-2; 7 bases are shared with TRBD1. This CDR3 spans 15 amino acids. The trim removed 5 bases at V and 4 bases at J, leaving 7 bases unmatched. Germline CDR1 reads SGHNT; CDR2 reads YENEEA. CDR3 protein: CASSQTGSATGELFF. CDR3 sequence (DNA): TGTGCCAGCAGCCAGACAGGGTCGGCCACCGGGGAGCTGTTTTTT.

This clone turned up a few times. This rearrangement joins TRBV6-8 to TRBJ2-3; the D call may be TRBD1 or TRBD2 (5 bases each). Looked up from germline, CDR1 is MNHGY and CDR2 is SAAAGT. V lost 7 bases and J 2 bases, leaving 13 bases between the germline ends. The CDR3 is 14 residues long. CDR3 protein: CASKPGPITDTQYF. CDR3 nucleotide sequence: TGTGCCAGCAAACCGGGACCTATCACAGATACGCAGTATTTT.

About this clone: This specimen includes other DNA sequences encoding the same CDR3. This sequence joins TRBV18 and TRBJ2-7; TRBD1 matches 8 bases. This CDR3 has 14 residues. Per germline, CDR1 KGHSH and CDR2 LQKENI. J gave up 1 base and V 3 bases, and 2 bases lay outside the gene matches. The chain's CDR3 is CASSPGTGSYEQYF. As DNA, the CDR3 is TGTGCCAGCTCACCTGGGACAGGATCCTACGAGCAGTACTTC. Filled out from reference TRBV18 and TRBJ2-7, the complete variable domain reads NAGVMQNPRHLVRRRGQEARLRCSPMKGHSHVYWYRQLPEEGLKFMVYLQKENIIDESGMPKERFSAEFPKEGPSILRIQQVVRGDSAAYFCASSPGTGSYEQYFGPGTRLTVT.

This clone was picked up a small number of times. V and J are TRBV6-8 and TRBJ1-2, with D possibly TRBD1 on 6 matching bases. The germline V gene has CDR1 MNHGY and CDR2 SAAAGT. The V end was cut by 6 bases, the J end by 3 bases, with 8 bases between. The CDR3 spans 12 residues. The CDR3 DNA sequence: TGTGCCAGCAGACAGGGAGACTATGGCTACACCTTC. This sequence encodes CASRQGDYGYTF.

This chain connects TRBV7-6 to TRBJ2-1; D is perhaps TRBD1 (5 bases). The CDR3 is 17 residues long. Per the germline V gene, CDR1 is SGHVS and CDR2 is FNYEAQ. V lost 1 base and J 0 bases, leaving 13 bases between the germline ends. CDR3 sequence (DNA): TGTGCCAGCAGCTTAGGGGGCGACGTGAGCTCCTACAATGAGCAGTTCTTC. Its protein product is CASSLGGDVSSYNEQFF.

This clone occurred a few times. The chain's CDR3 is CATSQGTGELFF. CDR3 nucleotides: TGTGCCACCTCGCAGGGCACCGGGGAGCTGTTTTTT. The chain recombines TRBV28 with TRBJ2-2; tentative D call: TRBD1 (5 bases). The CDR3 contains 12 residues. Trimming took off 10 bases at V and 4 bases at J, with 10 bases between the two ends. Germline V gene lookup returns CDR1 MDHEN and CDR2 SYDVKM.

The DNA for the CDR3 is TGCGCCAGCAGCCAAGATTTCGGTAGCGGGGGCGGCTACGAGCAGTACTTC. Translating gives CASSQDFGSGGGYEQYF. The chain joins TRBV4-1 to TRBJ2-7, with 9 nucleotides matching TRBD2. The CDR3 consists of 17 residues. After removal of 0 bases from V and 3 bases from J, the junction contained 9 bases not matched to a gene. The germline V gene encodes CDR1 MGHRA and CDR2 YSYEKL.

This clone has only a few counts. This sequence joins TRBV9 and TRBJ2-7; no clear D. CDR1 and CDR2 (germline): SGDLS, YYNGEE. This CDR3 region has 14 residues. V was pared by 5 bases and J by 2 bases, with 14 bases between. CDR3 protein: CASSEANGPYEQYF. The CDR3 nucleotides read TGTGCCAGCAGTGAGGCGAACGGCCCCTACGAGCAGTACTTC.

The V call is TRBV18, the J call TRBJ1-5, with D possibly matching TRBD1 (5 bases). The CDR3 is 13 residues long. The germline V gene has CDR1 KGHSH and CDR2 LQKENI. Trimming cost V 5 bases and J 2 bases, with 7 bases left between them. CDR3 nucleotide sequence: TGTGCCAGCTCAAGGGGTGGCAATCAGCCCCAGCATTTT. This encodes CASSRGGNQPQHF.

This clone was observed a handful of times. V gene TRBV6-8 combines with J gene TRBJ1-1, with D possibly being TRBD1 (5 bases). The CDR3 is 13 amino acids. Germline CDR1 MNHGY, CDR2 SAAAGT. The V and J ends lost 10 bases and 3 bases respectively, with 15 bases between them. CDR3 region: CAIRTDSYTEAFF. The CDR3 coding sequence is TGTGCCATCAGGACTGACAGTTACACTGAAGCTTTCTTT.

This clone was seen more than once but under ten times. The rearrangement links TRBV6-8 to TRBJ1-1, with a tentative D call TRBD1 (5 bases). Trimming removed 7 bases from V and 0 bases from J, with 9 bases in between. Looked up from germline, CDR1 is MNHGY and CDR2 is SAAAGT. The CDR3 is 13 residues long. Here the CDR3 DNA reads TGTGCCAGCATGGGACTGCTGAACACTGAAGCTTTCTTT. This gives the protein CASMGLLNTEAFF.

This clone was recorded at least ten times. The CDR3 protein is CASSPTTSGAEAFF. The DNA for the CDR3 is TGTGCCAGCAGCCCGACTACATCGGGGGCTGAAGCTTTCTTT. The genes are TRBV7-1 and TRBJ1-1; a possible D gene is TRBD1 (5 bases). TRBV7-1 is an ORF; its function is uncertain. Trimming pared 5 bases from V and 6 bases from J, leaving 16 bases between. This CDR3 region has 14 residues.

The chain joins TRBV29-1 to TRBJ2-7; D perhaps matches TRBD2 (6 bases). Germline CDR1 and CDR2: SQVTM and ANQGSEA. The germline V and J ends were trimmed by 7 bases and 0 bases, with 13 bases remaining between them. The CDR3 totals 13 residues. The CDR3 DNA follows: TGCAGCGCGGGAGACAGTCCCTCCTACGAGCAGTACTTC. Translated, it gives CSAGDSPSYEQYF.

This clone was picked up a small number of times. J is TRBJ2-3 and V is TRBV11-3; either TRBD1 or TRBD2 may fit D (5 bases each). CDR1 is SGHNT and CDR2 is YENEEA in the germline V gene. V was pared by 0 bases and J by 2 bases, with 21 bases between. The CDR3 spans 19 residues. This chain's CDR3 is CASSLEWGWPTTITDTQYF. The CDR3, as DNA: TGTGCCAGCAGCTTAGAGTGGGGGTGGCCCACCACTATCACAGATACGCAGTATTTT.

This clone has just a few counts. The chain joins TRBV9 to TRBJ2-3, with unresolved D. Deletions cut 6 bases from V and 1 base from J, with 15 bases between. This CDR3 contains 15 residues. Looked up from germline, CDR1 is SGDLS and CDR2 is YYNGEE. CDR3 region: CASTTAPGGTDTQYF. The CDR3 DNA follows: TGTGCCAGCACCACCGCTCCGGGTGGCACAGATACGCAGTATTTT. The full variable domain, with the rest looked up from reference TRBV9 and TRBJ2-3, is DSGVTQTPKHLITATGQRVTLRCSPRSGDLSVYWYQQSLDQGLQFLIQYYNGEERAKGNILERFSAQQFPDLHSELNLSSLELGDSALYFCASTTAPGGTDTQYFGPGTRLTVL.

The chain recombines TRBV19 with TRBJ2-4; 8 bases map to TRBD2. CDR1 is LNHDA and CDR2 is SQIVND in the germline V gene (reference sequence). This CDR3 contains 18 residues. V shed 3 bases, J shed 0 bases, and the junction held 10 bases outside the gene matches. The DNA of the CDR3 is TGTGCCAGTAGTATCCGAGCGGGGGAGGCGCTAGCCAAAAACATTCAGTACTTC. It codes for CASSIRAGEALAKNIQYF.

This clone appeared a few times. The CDR3 here is CASSQDNLAGGPSSYNEQFF. The CDR3 DNA follows: TGCGCCAGCAGCCAAGACAATCTAGCGGGAGGGCCATCTTCCTACAATGAGCAGTTCTTC. The rearrangement joins TRBV1 to TRBJ2-1; the table calls TRBD2, which could not be checked here. TRBV1 corresponds to a pseudogene. This CDR3 comprises 20 residues.

The chain carries TRBV19 and TRBJ2-5; weak D call: TRBD1 (6 bases). CDR3 size: 16 residues. V gave up 5 bases and J gave up 2 bases, with 18 bases separating them. Germline CDR1 is LNHDA and CDR2 is SQIVND (reference sequence). CDR3 coding DNA: TGTGCCAGTAGTCCTGGGACACTCCCTTATCAAGAGACCCAGTACTTC. It is translated as CASSPGTLPYQETQYF.